This TCR beta chain originates from a study of CD8 T cells in ankylosing spondylitis. Points from the study as a whole: Disease-linked clones displayed a CD8+ phenotype and appeared relatively rarely in peripheral blood. A TCR beta motif made of about eight highly homologous variants seemed typical of ankylosing spondylitis blood. Certain motif variants had earlier appeared in reactive arthritis synovial fluid and blood. Disease-linked clones reportedly concentrated significantly in matched ankylosing spondylitis synovial fluid.

Concerning this clonotype itself: Its target is unknown.

The TCR beta libraries were generated through quantitative 5'-RACE incorporating molecular barcodes. TCRdb re-called the 5' RACE reads through MiXCR, storing one row per CDR3 protein. The sample includes 400,000 or so distinct CDR3 sequences, 20% to 30% of them seen just once. CDR1 and CDR2 from the germline V gene are DFQATT and SNEGSKA (reference sequence). The CDR3 runs to 14 residues. The V end was cut by 2 bases, the J end by 3 bases, with 11 bases between. The sample was blood, either unsorted or a sorted T cell fraction (not recorded which). The TCR originated in a male donor with ankylosing spondylitis. The chain joins TRBV20-1 to TRBJ1-5, with D possibly TRBD1 on 6 matching bases. The CDR3 sequence is CSARMGADNQPQHF. CDR3 sequence (DNA): TGCAGTGCTAGAATGGGGGCCGACAATCAGCCCCAGCATTTT.